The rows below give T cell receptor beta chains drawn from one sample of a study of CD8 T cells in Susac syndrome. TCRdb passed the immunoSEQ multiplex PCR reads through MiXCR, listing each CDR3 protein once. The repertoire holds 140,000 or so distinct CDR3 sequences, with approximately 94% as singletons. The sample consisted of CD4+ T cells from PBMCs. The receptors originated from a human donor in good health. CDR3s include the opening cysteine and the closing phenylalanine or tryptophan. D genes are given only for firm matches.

TGTGCCAGCAGTTACTTTGGACGGGACACTGAAGCTTTCTTT | CASSYFGRDTEAFF | 14 | TRBJ1-1 | TRBV6-5 | NA
TGCAGTGCTAGAGATGTCCGTAACAATGAGCAGTTCTTC | CSARDVRNNEQFF | 13 | TRBJ2-1 | TRBV20-1 | NA
TGTGCCAGCAGTGAATTAAGGGTCTCTGGAAACACCATATATTTT | CASSELRVSGNTIYF | 15 | TRBJ1-3 | TRBV2 | NA
TGTGCCTGGAGTTTGACAGGGGGCAATCAGCCCCAGCATTTT | CAWSLTGGNQPQHF | 14 | TRBJ1-5 | TRBV30 | TRBD1
TGTGCCAGCAGCCAAGATAGGCACAGGAATGAGCAGTTCTTC | CASSQDRHRNEQFF | 14 | TRBJ2-1 | TRBV4-2 | NA
TGCGCCAGCAGCCAGGACAGGGTCTTTGGCTACGAGCAGTACTTC | CASSQDRVFGYEQYF | 15 | TRBJ2-7 | TRBV4-1 | TRBD1
TGTGCCACCTTACGCGACAGGGGTGCAGATACGCAGTATTTT | CATLRDRGADTQYF | 14 | TRBJ2-3 | TRBV2 | TRBD1
TGCGCCAGCAGCTTGCTGCTAGCGGGAGGAGAGACCCAGTACTTC | CASSLLLAGGETQYF | 15 | TRBJ2-5 | TRBV5-1 | TRBD2
TGTGCCAGTAGTATAGGGCTAGCGGGAGGTCGTGAGCAGTTCTTC | CASSIGLAGGREQFF | 15 | TRBJ2-1 | TRBV19 | TRBD2
TGTGCCACCAGTGATCAAAGGGTCGATGAGCAGTTCTTC | CATSDQRVDEQFF | 13 | TRBJ2-1 | TRBV24-1 | NA
TGTGCCAGCACTAGGAACACTGAAGCTTTCTTT | CASTRNTEAFF | 11 | TRBJ1-1 | TRBV6-5 | NA
TGTGCCAGCAGCCAGGGGCCCGCAGTCTCTAACTATGGCTACACCTTC | CASSQGPAVSNYGYTF | 16 | TRBJ1-2 | TRBV3-1 | NA
TGTGCCAGCAGTCCCGCCCGTGTGGAGACCCAGTACTTC | CASSPARVETQYF | 13 | TRBJ2-5 | TRBV12-3/TRBV12-4 | NA